This T cell receptor (beta chain) was identified in a study of shared clonotypes between healthy human individuals. The data were produced by immunoSEQ multiplex PCR, yet TCRdb's version contains in-frame clones alone and is incomplete. This table holds about 460,000 clones, roughly four fifths found once. Healthy and HIV-negative, the adult donors had no recent acute infections or vaccinations. The V and J ends lost 0 bases and 3 bases respectively, with 5 bases between them. From germline, CDR1 is SEHNR and CDR2 FQNEAQ (reference sequence). The CDR3 runs to 13 residues. The rearrangement links TRBV7-9 to TRBJ2-5, with D unclear. This receptor was obtained from a middle-aged woman in good health. Some clones in this sample may be carry-over from other donors' samples. Sequencing was done on a sample of PBMCs. The DNA for the CDR3 is TGTGCCAGCAGCTTAGCGCAAGAAGAGACCCAGTACTTC. Residues: CASSLAQEETQYF.